This T cell receptor beta chain originates from a study of blood T cell repertoires in COVID-19. As for the study in general: The origin of the acute and convalescent COVID-19 samples was the United States, Italy and Spain. From T cells, B-cell-depleted T cells, or PBMCs came the material, which was cDNA or gDNA.

Per the authors' pipeline: Reference gene primer amplification yielded estimated nucleated cell counts. Assay used: immunoSEQ multiplex PCR; TCRdb lists only in-frame clones, some missing. V and J calls plus clone size are reproduced from that table; the DNA served to infer D and trimming. The table lists 83,000 or so clones, around four fifths of them singletons. In its sample, this clone was seen a few times. The CDR3 contains 13 residues. Deletions cut 6 bases from V and 1 base from J, with 7 bases between. From germline, CDR1 is SGHTA and CDR2 FQGNSA. The sequence was obtained from a woman of 80 years or more with acute or convalescent COVID-19. The chain has TRBV7-2 and TRBJ1-5; D is undetermined. Sequenced sample: peripheral blood. CDR3 protein: CASSPMSNQPQHF. CDR3 in DNA: TGTGCCAGCAGTCCAATGAGCAATCAGCCCCAGCATTTT.